This T cell receptor beta chain came from a study of response to subunit inactivated influenza vaccine. Study-wide results and caveats: T cells newly recruited by each seasonal influenza vaccination are few, the authors suggested.

The V end lost 5 bases, the J end lost 0 bases, and 6 bases lay between the germline ends. CDR3 length: 13 amino acids. Germline V CDR1 and CDR2: MGHDK, SYGVNS. TCRdb itself ran the RT-PCR reads through MiXCR, one entry per CDR3 protein. The table includes 500,000 to 600,000 distinct CDR3 sequences, 6% to 9% detected once. Turning to this clonotype: Antigen specificity is unknown.

The sequence was collected from a man aged 45 to 75 who received an inactivated influenza vaccine. This chain links TRBV25-1 with TRBJ2-3; D not certain. Sequenced material: PBMCs from blood, taken less than 30 months after vaccination. The CDR3 region is CASSFDSTDTQYF. The CDR3 region has the DNA TGTGCCAGCAGTTTTGATAGCACAGATACGCAGTATTTT.